This TCR beta chain was sequenced during a study of T cells after yellow fever vaccination. Study overall: The authors prepared low-cell-number fractions using SMART-Seq v4 Ultra Low Input. Findings and limits, study-wide: Overall, a small share of clonotypes was seen in both CD4 and CD8 compartments. It was a weaker secondary response, yet one that peaked faster, at day 5 versus 15.

The V and J ends lost 0 bases and 4 bases respectively, with 13 bases between them. CDR1 and CDR2 (germline): MNHEY, SVGAGI. The CDR3 contains 16 residues. In TCRdb, the 5' RACE reads were re-called with MiXCR into one record per CDR3 protein. The table records about 350,000 distinct CDR3 sequences, about 4% of them present only once. Regarding this clonotype: Antigen: not known.

The sample here was PBMCs, taken 5 days after the yellow fever booster vaccination. The V and J genes are TRBV6-5 and TRBJ1-3; D is uncertain. This receptor was identified in a man between 18 and 29 years old who received the YFV17D yellow fever vaccine. The CDR3 nucleotides read TGTGCCAGCAGTTACTCGAGTTGGGTTGGGGGAAACACCATATATTTT. The encoded protein is CASSYSSWVGGNTIYF.